The present TCR beta chain was sequenced within a study of cytomegalovirus exposure and HLA in healthy donors. Study results and limitations: In a later analysis, V- and J-gene trimming of beta chains associated with a DCLRE1C missense variant, replicated independently.

The sample holds a few counts of this clone. Its antigen remains unidentified. Trimming cost V 0 bases and J 11 bases, with 23 bases left between them. Germline loops: CDR1 SGHRS, CDR2 YFSETQ. The CDR3 length is 16 residues. The PCR contained 60 Vbeta and 13 Jbeta primers. Profiling relied on immunoSEQ multiplex PCR, and the TCRdb table lists in-frame clones only, not all of them. This table has approximately 150,000 clones, about a tenth appearing once. The clonotype was recovered from a male donor in good health and CMV-seronegative. Sequenced: PBMCs. J is TRBJ1-1 and V is TRBV5-1; tentative D call: TRBD1 (6 bases). Here the CDR3 reads CASSLVGGPQGSVAFF. CDR3 DNA sequence: TGCGCCAGCAGCTTGGTGGGGGGGCCCCAAGGCTCGGTGGCTTTCTTT.